A selection of T cell receptor beta chains follows, all from one sample in a study of blood T cells in healthy people across ages. TCRdb re-called the 5' RACE reads through MiXCR, storing one row per CDR3 protein. Counted here are roughly 1.9 million distinct CDR3 sequences, roughly two fifths occurring once; the ten biggest clones make up under 25%. The sequenced sample was blood. Receptor source: a human donor in good health. CDR3s leave out the opening cysteine and the closing phenylalanine or tryptophan.

v_call: TRBV3-1; cdr3_aa: ASSQDRVPYNEQF
v_call: TRBV10-3; cdr3_aa: AISDSGGYNEQY
v_call: TRBV29-1; cdr3_aa: SVSASGVNTGELF
v_call: TRBV5-1; cdr3_aa: ASSFGQGANTGELF
v_call: TRBV12-3/TRBV12-4; cdr3_aa: ASSPPRGEIETQY
v_call: TRBV5-5; cdr3_aa: ASSTTGGNTIY
v_call: TRBV27; cdr3_aa: ASSLWVPQGPRGEQY
v_call: TRBV20-1; cdr3_aa: SASTVDNEQF
v_call: TRBV27; cdr3_aa: ASTLRGENTEAF
v_call: TRBV7-6; cdr3_aa: ASSSHTTSGGEQF
v_call: TRBV7-2; cdr3_aa: ASSFPTGGVNEQF
v_call: TRBV15; cdr3_aa: ATSSRRAPSPFNRMNTEAF
v_call: TRBV7-9; cdr3_aa: ASSFLKGTGSSYEQY
v_call: TRBV10-3; cdr3_aa: AISEEGARTGELF
v_call: TRBV20-1; cdr3_aa: SAIWDSLFGPQH
v_call: TRBV27; cdr3_aa: ASNLGGGLNTEAF
v_call: TRBV6-5; cdr3_aa: ASSYTRDYNEQF
v_call: TRBV20-1; cdr3_aa: SARDRSWGPGETQY